This note documents a single T cell receptor (beta chain) sequence. Its antigen remains unknown. Trimming removed 3 bases from V and 7 bases from J; junction bases left unmatched: 10. Germline CDR1 reads MNHEY; CDR2 reads SMNVEV (reference sequence). There are 15 residues in the CDR3. These data are taken from a study of response to subunit inactivated influenza vaccine. General observations from the study: New T cells are recruited in small numbers by each seasonal influenza vaccination, according to the authors' suggestion.

TCRdb re-called the RT-PCR reads through MiXCR, storing one row per CDR3 protein. The data hold roughly 460,000 distinct CDR3 sequences, with 11% observed a single time. The clonotype comes from a man aged 50-59 years who received an inactivated influenza vaccine. This specimen consisted of PBMCs from blood, obtained roughly 46 days after vaccination. This chain links TRBV27 with TRBJ2-3; 7 positions match TRBD2. CDR3: CASSLVGREHYTQYF. DNA of the CDR3: TGTGCCAGCAGTTTGGTGGGGCGGGAGCACTATACGCAGTATTTT.